Listed here are 9 T cell receptor beta chains from one sample, sequenced in a study of OX40 agonist ivuxolimab in advanced cancers. The protocol was immunoSEQ multiplex PCR, while the TCRdb copy is restricted to in-frame clones and leaves out a portion. The data hold roughly 60,000 clones, with roughly nine tenths observed a single time. Material: CD4+ or CD8+ T cells sorted from blood, obtained in a trial of the OX40 agonist ivuxolimab. The origin of the receptors is an adult with an advanced solid tumor such as melanoma, head and neck, liver or kidney cancer.

The chain carries TRBV5-8 and TRBJ1-2; TRBD1 aligns across 7 bases. Germline CDR1 reads SGHTS; CDR2 reads YDEGEE. The CDR3 is 14 amino acids. The V and J ends lost 1 base and 7 bases, in that order; junction bases with no gene match: 7. CDR3 DNA: TGTGCCAGCAGCTTGCGACAGGGTTGGTTTGGCTACACCTTC. Translation: CASSLRQGWFGYTF. The complete variable domain, with remaining parts taken from reference TRBV5-8 and TRBJ1-2, reads EAGVTQSPTHLIKTRGQQATLRCSPISGHTSVYWYQQALGLGLQFLLWYDEGEERNRGNFPPRFSGRQFPNYSSELNVNALELEDSALYLCASSLRQGWFGYTFGSGTRLTVV.

The chain carries TRBV7-9 and TRBJ2-5, with D hard to call. V was trimmed by 1 base and J by 3 bases, leaving 6 bases between them. Germline V gene data show CDR1 as SEHNR and CDR2 as FQNEAQ (reference sequence). The CDR3 is made up of 13 amino acids. The CDR3, as DNA: TGTGCCAGCAGCTTAGGCGTTAAAGAGACCCAGTACTTC. Its protein is CASSLGVKETQYF.

The chain uses TRBV19 and TRBJ1-5; D is undetermined. This CDR3 region has 15 residues. CDR1 is LNHDA and CDR2 is SQIVND in the germline V gene (reference sequence). V was trimmed by 8 bases and J by 0 bases, leaving 14 bases between them. DNA for the CDR3: TGTGCCAGTGCCTCCACGAGGAATAGCAATCAGCCCCAGCATTTT. Translating gives CASASTRNSNQPQHF.

The J gene is TRBJ1-6, the V gene TRBV18; TRBD1 agrees at 9 bases. The CDR3 runs to 14 residues. CDR1 is KGHSH, CDR2 LQKENI, per germline. J lost 10 bases, V lost 3 bases, and 4 bases had no gene match. The CDR3 protein is CASSPGQGYSPLHF. Written as DNA, the CDR3 is TGTGCCAGCTCACCGGGACAGGGATACTCACCCCTCCACTTT. The variable domain in full, completed from reference TRBV18 and TRBJ1-6, reads NAGVMQNPRHLVRRRGQEARLRCSPMKGHSHVYWYRQLPEEGLKFMVYLQKENIIDESGMPKERFSAEFPKEGPSILRIQQVVRGDSAAYFCASSPGQGYSPLHFGNGTRLTVT.

The chain joins TRBV5-1 to TRBJ2-7; 7 bases match TRBD1. CDR3 length: 16 amino acids. Trimming removed 1 base from V and 0 bases from J; junction bases left unmatched: 7. Germline loops: CDR1 SGHRS, CDR2 YFSETQ. The CDR3 is CASSLSLGTASYEQYF. Written as DNA, the CDR3 is TGCGCCAGCAGCTTGTCCCTGGGGACAGCCTCCTACGAGCAGTACTTC.

The chain has TRBV7-6 and TRBJ1-5; tentatively, D is TRBD1 (5 bases). CDR1 is SGHVS, CDR2 FNYEAQ, per germline. The CDR3 runs 14 residues. The V and J ends lost 5 bases and 7 bases respectively, with 15 bases between them. CDR3 loop: CASSLFDSDQPQHF. CDR3 DNA sequence: TGTGCCAGCAGCCTCTTTGACAGCGACCAGCCCCAGCATTTT.

The genes are TRBV6-5 and TRBJ1-5; 8 bases are shared with TRBD1. CDR1 MNHEY and CDR2 SVGAGI come from the germline V gene. This CDR3 has 14 residues. V gave up 6 bases and J gave up 8 bases; unmatched junction bases: 9. In DNA, the CDR3 is TGTGCCAGCAGCGACAGGGGACCCGAAGAGCCCCAGCATTTT. Translated: CASSDRGPEEPQHF.

The sample holds a few counts of this clone. J is TRBJ1-1 and V is TRBV27, with D unresolved. Trimming took off 9 bases at V and 8 bases at J, with 19 bases between the two ends. The V gene's germline CDR1 is MNHEY and CDR2 SMNVEV (reference sequence). This CDR3 is built from 13 residues. The chain's CDR3 is CASKREGPSEAFF. CDR3 nucleotide sequence: TGTGCCAGTAAACGGGAGGGTCCCTCCGAAGCTTTCTTT.

The chain has TRBV19 and TRBJ1-2; possibly TRBD1 for D (6 bases). Trimming took 5 bases from V and 2 from J, leaving 12 bases between them. From germline, CDR1 is LNHDA and CDR2 SQIVND (reference sequence). The CDR3 consists of 14 residues. The CDR3 sequence is CASSGQPGNYGYTF. CDR3 in DNA: TGTGCCAGTAGTGGACAGCCGGGGAACTATGGCTACACCTTC.